Below are 19 T cell receptor beta chains sequenced from a single sample in a study of T-cell reconstitution after alpha-beta-depleted transplantation in children. Preparation of the TCRbeta library involved a method that used unique molecular identifiers. TCRdb re-called the PCR reads through MiXCR, storing one row per CDR3 protein. The sample holds fewer than 700,000 distinct CDR3 sequences, roughly 24% seen once. The sample consisted of PBMCs, mostly from graft donor cells, taken 360 days after TCRalphabeta/CD19-depleted stem cell transplant. The receptor set was obtained from a boy under two years old who had a stem cell transplant for acute myeloid leukemia, so the T cells may come from the graft donor.

V and J are TRBV20-1 and TRBJ2-5, with D perhaps TRBD2 (5 bases). V was shortened by 2 bases and J by 4 bases, with 11 bases between the two germline ends. Germline V gene sequence: CDR1 DFQATT, CDR2 SNEGSKA (reference sequence). The CDR3 spans 13 residues. DNA of the CDR3: TGCAGTGCTAGACGAGGGCCGGCAGAGACCCAGTACTTC. Amino acids: CSARRGPAETQYF.

This clonotype has more than one count but fewer than ten. The V call is TRBV27, the J call TRBJ2-7; D call uncertain. This CDR3 region has 14 residues. CDR1 and CDR2 from the germline V gene are MNHEY and SMNVEV (reference sequence). Trimming took 2 bases from V and 0 from J, leaving 8 bases between them. CDR3: CASSLKMFSYEQYF. The CDR3 bases are TGTGCCAGCAGTTTAAAAATGTTCTCCTACGAGCAGTACTTC.

V and J are TRBV15 and TRBJ2-4, with a tentative D call TRBD1 (5 bases). This CDR3 is built from 13 residues. The germline V and J ends were trimmed by 0 bases and 9 bases, with 9 bases remaining between them. Germline V gene data show CDR1 as LNHNV and CDR2 as YYDKDF (reference sequence). The CDR3 nucleotides are TGTGCCACCAGCAGAGATCGAAGGGGCATTCAGTACTTC. Amino acid sequence: CATSRDRRGIQYF.

The table lists this clonotype with many counts. The chain is built from TRBV20-1 and TRBJ2-6; D is unresolved. Germline assignment: CDR1 DFQATT and CDR2 SNEGSKA (reference sequence). The CDR3 has 14 amino acids. CDR3: CSLFSFPGANVLTF. In DNA form, the CDR3 reads TGCAGCCTCTTCTCGTTCCCTGGGGCCAACGTCCTGACTTTC.

This clonotype was recorded many times. The V gene is TRBV7-2, the J gene TRBJ2-1, with 10 positions matching TRBD2. Germline V lookup: CDR1 SGHTA, CDR2 FQGNSA. The CDR3 sequence is 17 residues long. J lost 9 bases, V lost 1 base, and 12 bases had no gene match. In DNA form, the CDR3 reads TGTGCCAGCAGCTTAGTAGGGGGGGGGCTAGCGGGGGTTGAGCAGTTCTTC. Encoded protein: CASSLVGGGLAGVEQFF.

This clonotype was observed many times. The V and J genes are TRBV2 and TRBJ2-2; the D gene is possibly TRBD1 (7 bases). The CDR3 spans 12 residues. With 6 bases removed from V and 10 bases from J, the gap between germline ends came to 12 bases. Germline CDR1 and CDR2: SNHLY and FYNNEI. This chain's CDR3 is CASREGQLELFF. DNA of the CDR3: TGTGCCAGCAGGGAGGGACAGCTGGAGCTGTTTTTT. The full variable domain, with the rest looked up from reference TRBV2 and TRBJ2-2, is EPEVTQTPSHQVTQMGQEVILRCVPISNHLYFYWYRQILGQKVEFLVSFYNNEISEKSEIFDDQFSVERPDGSNFTLKIRSTKLEDSAMYFCASREGQLELFFGEGSRLTVL.

The chain carries TRBV30 and TRBJ2-7; D gene ambiguous. Germline V gene lookup returns CDR1 GTSNPN and CDR2 SVGIG (reference sequence). Trimming left V 0 bases short and J 7 bases short, with 16 bases between. The CDR3 extends over 14 amino acids. CDR3 in DNA: TGTGCCTGGAGTGTAAGCAGGATACGGCCTGAGCAGTACTTC. Translation: CAWSVSRIRPEQYF.

This clonotype was counted between two and nine times. This sequence joins TRBV11-2 and TRBJ1-4; D call uncertain. The CDR3 covers 16 residues. The ends were cut back, 6 bases at V and 0 bases at J, with 14 bases in the middle. Germline CDR1 is SGHAT and CDR2 is FQNNGV. The CDR3 DNA follows: TGTGCCAGCAGATTGCTAGGACGCGCAACTAATGAAAAACTGTTTTTT. It codes for CASRLLGRATNEKLFF.

The rearrangement links TRBV12-3 or TRBV12-4 to TRBJ2-5; no firm D call. Trimming left V 5 bases short and J 3 bases short, with 13 bases between. CDR3 size: 14 residues. The CDR3 sequence: CASSPQLLEETQYF. Written as DNA, the CDR3 is TGTGCCAGCAGTCCCCAGCTCCTCGAAGAGACCCAGTACTTC.

In its sample, this clonotype was seen a few times. The chain joins TRBV25-1 to TRBJ1-4; weak D call: TRBD1 (5 bases). The CDR3 runs to 15 residues. Germline CDR1 MGHDK, CDR2 SYGVNS. The V end was cut by 2 bases, the J end by 8 bases, with 15 bases between. The CDR3 spells CASSEPRGAREKLFF. CDR3 nucleotide sequence: TGTGCCAGCAGTGAACCTAGGGGCGCTAGGGAAAAACTGTTTTTT.

The sample holds many counts of this clonotype. The chain combines TRBV7-9 with TRBJ2-7; 8 bases map to TRBD2. CDR3 length: 15 amino acids. Per germline, CDR1 SEHNR and CDR2 FQNEAQ (reference sequence). J gave up 2 bases and V 4 bases, and 7 bases lay outside the gene matches. CDR3 loop: CASSSPGLGAYEQYF. In DNA, the CDR3 is TGTGCCAGCAGCTCGCCGGGACTAGGAGCCTACGAGCAGTACTTC.

This sequence joins TRBV7-9 and TRBJ1-6; TRBD1 matches 12 bases. Germline trimming cut 5 bases from V and 10 bases from J; bases unmatched to any gene: 3. CDR1 SEHNR and CDR2 FQNEAQ come from the germline V gene (reference sequence). The CDR3 consists of 14 residues. This CDR3 is CASSGDRGHSPLHF. CDR3 nucleotide sequence: TGTGCCAGCAGCGGGGACAGGGGGCACTCACCCCTCCACTTT.

This clonotype was counted a few times. The CDR3 nucleotides are TGTGCCTGGAACCCCAACGACAGGGCCGAGCAGTACTTC. Its protein is CAWNPNDRAEQYF. This chain uses TRBV30 with TRBJ2-7; 7 bases agree with TRBD1. Germline V gene lookup returns CDR1 GTSNPN and CDR2 SVGIG (reference sequence). The CDR3 totals 13 residues. J was trimmed by 6 bases and V by 4 bases; bases with no gene match: 9.

The rearrangement links TRBV28 to TRBJ2-7; 12 bases map to TRBD2. Unmatched junction bases numbered 4, after V lost 5 bases and J lost 5 bases. Germline V gives CDR1 MDHEN, CDR2 SYDVKM. The CDR3 has 14 residues. CDR3 region: CASSLAGGLNEQYV. The CDR3 nucleotides are TGTGCCAGCAGTCTAGCGGGGGGGCTGAACGAGCAGTACGTC.

A few counts support this clonotype. The chain has TRBV12-3 or TRBV12-4 and TRBJ1-5; the D gene is possibly TRBD1 (5 bases). V lost 6 bases and J 11 bases, leaving 14 bases between the germline ends. This CDR3 has 12 amino acids. This chain's CDR3 is CASSPGSGAQHF. The CDR3 region has the DNA TGTGCCAGCAGCCCCGGCTCGGGGGCCCAGCATTTT.

In this sample, this clonotype turned up many times. The V and J genes are TRBV12-3 or TRBV12-4 and TRBJ2-5; D is possibly TRBD2 (5 bases). This CDR3 contains 12 residues. Trimming left V 8 bases short and J 4 bases short, with 11 bases between. CDR3 sequence: CASGPTRETQYF. The CDR3, as DNA: TGTGCCAGCGGTCCAACTAGAGAGACCCAGTACTTC.

Worth noting for this clonotype: This may be a read error: a much more frequent sequence differs by one nucleotide. J is TRBJ2-7 and V is TRBV20-1; 9 nucleotides align to TRBD1. Germline loops: CDR1 DFQATT, CDR2 SNEGSKA (reference sequence). The CDR3 runs to 13 residues. The CDR3 is CSALGQGNYEHYF. CDR3 nucleotide sequence: TGCAGTGCTCTTGGACAGGGGAACTACGAGCACTACTTC.

This clonotype appeared many times. The chain employs TRBV7-9 and TRBJ1-3, with D possibly being TRBD1 (5 bases). Germline V gene sequence: CDR1 SEHNR, CDR2 FQNEAQ (reference sequence). This CDR3 has 17 amino acids. Trimming took off 4 bases at V and 3 bases at J, with 19 bases between the two ends. CDR3 protein: CASSSGDGGEGGNTIYF. The CDR3 DNA reads TGTGCCAGCAGCTCCGGAGATGGGGGAGAAGGTGGAAACACCATATATTTT.

This clonotype was seen ten or more times. This chain links TRBV12-3 or TRBV12-4 with TRBJ2-7; perhaps TRBD1 as D (5 bases). The CDR3 consists of 13 residues. The V end lost 4 bases, the J end lost 0 bases, and 7 bases lay between the germline ends. The CDR3 DNA is TGTGCCAGCAGTTCACAGGTCTCCTACGAGCAGTACTTC. This encodes CASSSQVSYEQYF.